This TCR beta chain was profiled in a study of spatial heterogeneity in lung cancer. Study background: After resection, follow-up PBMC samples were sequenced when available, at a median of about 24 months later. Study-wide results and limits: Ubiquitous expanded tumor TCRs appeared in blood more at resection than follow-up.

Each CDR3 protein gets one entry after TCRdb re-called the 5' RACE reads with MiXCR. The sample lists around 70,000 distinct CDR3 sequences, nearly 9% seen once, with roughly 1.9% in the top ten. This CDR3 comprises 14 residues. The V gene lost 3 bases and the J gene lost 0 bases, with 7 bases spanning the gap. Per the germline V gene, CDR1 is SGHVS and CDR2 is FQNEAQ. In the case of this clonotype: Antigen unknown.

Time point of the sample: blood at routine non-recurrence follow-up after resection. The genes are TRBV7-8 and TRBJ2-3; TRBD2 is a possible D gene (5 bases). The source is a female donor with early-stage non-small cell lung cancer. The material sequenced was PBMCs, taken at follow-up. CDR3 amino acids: CASSFERSTDTQYF. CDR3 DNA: TGTGCCAGCAGCTTCGAGCGGAGCACAGATACGCAGTATTTT.